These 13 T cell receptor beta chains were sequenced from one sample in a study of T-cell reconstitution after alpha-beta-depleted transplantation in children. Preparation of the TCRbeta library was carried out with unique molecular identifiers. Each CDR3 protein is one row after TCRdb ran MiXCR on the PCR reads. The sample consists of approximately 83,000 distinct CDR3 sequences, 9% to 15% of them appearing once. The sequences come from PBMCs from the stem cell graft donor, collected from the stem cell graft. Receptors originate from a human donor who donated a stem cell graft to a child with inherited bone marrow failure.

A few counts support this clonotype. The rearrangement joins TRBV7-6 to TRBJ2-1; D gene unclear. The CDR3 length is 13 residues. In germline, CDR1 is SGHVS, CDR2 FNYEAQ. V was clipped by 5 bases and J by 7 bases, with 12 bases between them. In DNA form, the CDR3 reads TGTGCCAGCAGCCAACCCCCGCCGAATGAGCAGTTCTTC. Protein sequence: CASSQPPPNEQFF.

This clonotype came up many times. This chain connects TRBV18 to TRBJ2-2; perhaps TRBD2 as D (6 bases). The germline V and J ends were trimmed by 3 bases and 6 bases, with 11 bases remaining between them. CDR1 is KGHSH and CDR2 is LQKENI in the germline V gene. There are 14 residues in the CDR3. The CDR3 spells CASSPTSLSGELFF. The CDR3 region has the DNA TGTGCCAGCTCACCGACTAGTCTATCCGGGGAGCTGTTTTTT. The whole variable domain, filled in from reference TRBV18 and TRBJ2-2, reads NAGVMQNPRHLVRRRGQEARLRCSPMKGHSHVYWYRQLPEEGLKFMVYLQKENIIDESGMPKERFSAEFPKEGPSILRIQQVVRGDSAAYFCASSPTSLSGELFFGEGSRLTVL.

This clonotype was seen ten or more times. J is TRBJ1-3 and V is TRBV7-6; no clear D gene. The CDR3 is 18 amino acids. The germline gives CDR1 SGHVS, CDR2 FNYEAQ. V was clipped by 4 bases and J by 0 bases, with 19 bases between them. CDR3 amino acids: CASSSLPGPPNSGNTIYF. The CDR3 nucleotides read TGTGCCAGCAGCTCTCTCCCCGGGCCGCCGAACTCTGGAAACACCATATATTTT. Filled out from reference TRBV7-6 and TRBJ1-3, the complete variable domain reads GAGVSQSPRYKVTKRGQDVALRCDPISGHVSLYWYRQALGQGPEFLTYFNYEAQQDKSGLPNDRFSAERPEGSISTLTIQRTEQRDSAMYRCASSSLPGPPNSGNTIYFGEGSWLTVV.

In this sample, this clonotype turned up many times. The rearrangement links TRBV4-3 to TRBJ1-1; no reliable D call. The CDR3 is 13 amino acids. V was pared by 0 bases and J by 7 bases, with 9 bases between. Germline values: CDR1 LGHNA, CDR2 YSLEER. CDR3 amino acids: CASSQDREGEAFF. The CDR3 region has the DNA TGCGCCAGCAGCCAAGATAGGGAAGGTGAAGCTTTCTTT.

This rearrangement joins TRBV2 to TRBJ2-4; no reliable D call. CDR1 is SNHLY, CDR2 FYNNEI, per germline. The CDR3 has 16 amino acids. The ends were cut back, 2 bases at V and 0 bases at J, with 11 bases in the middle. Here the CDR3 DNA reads TGTGCCAGCAGTGAAAGAGTAGATCTAGCCAAAAACATTCAGTACTTC. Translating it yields CASSERVDLAKNIQYF.

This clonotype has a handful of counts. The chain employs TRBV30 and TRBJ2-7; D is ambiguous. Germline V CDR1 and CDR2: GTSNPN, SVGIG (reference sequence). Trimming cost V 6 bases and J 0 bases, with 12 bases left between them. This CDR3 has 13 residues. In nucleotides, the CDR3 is TGTGCCTGTACCCATCAGGACTCCTACGAGCAGTACTTC. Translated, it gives CACTHQDSYEQYF.

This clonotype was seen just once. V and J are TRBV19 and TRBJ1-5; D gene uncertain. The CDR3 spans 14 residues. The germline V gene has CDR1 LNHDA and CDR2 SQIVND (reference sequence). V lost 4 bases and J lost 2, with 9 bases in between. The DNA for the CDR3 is TGTGCCAGTAGTAGGAAGAGCGGCAATCAGCCCCAGCATTTT. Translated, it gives CASSRKSGNQPQHF.

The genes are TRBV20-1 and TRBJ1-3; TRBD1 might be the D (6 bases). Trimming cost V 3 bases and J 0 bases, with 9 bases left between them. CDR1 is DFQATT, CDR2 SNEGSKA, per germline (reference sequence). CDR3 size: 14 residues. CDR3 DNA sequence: TGCAGTGCTAGTCGGGACAACTCTGGAAACACCATATATTTT. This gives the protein CSASRDNSGNTIYF.

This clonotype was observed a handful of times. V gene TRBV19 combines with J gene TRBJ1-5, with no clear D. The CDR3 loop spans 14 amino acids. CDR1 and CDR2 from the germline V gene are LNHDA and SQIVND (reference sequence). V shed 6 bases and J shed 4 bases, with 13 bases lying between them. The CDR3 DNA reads TGTGCCAGTAGAAACGAGGTCTTTAATCAGCCCCAGCATTTT. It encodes CASRNEVFNQPQHF.

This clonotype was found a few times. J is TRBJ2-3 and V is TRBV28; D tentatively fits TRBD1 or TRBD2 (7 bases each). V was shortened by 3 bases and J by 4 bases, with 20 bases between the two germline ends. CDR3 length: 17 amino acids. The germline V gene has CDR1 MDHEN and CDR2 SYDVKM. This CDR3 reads CASSFRQGGAGADTQYF. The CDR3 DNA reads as TGTGCCAGCAGTTTCAGACAGGGAGGTGCGGGGGCAGATACGCAGTATTTT.

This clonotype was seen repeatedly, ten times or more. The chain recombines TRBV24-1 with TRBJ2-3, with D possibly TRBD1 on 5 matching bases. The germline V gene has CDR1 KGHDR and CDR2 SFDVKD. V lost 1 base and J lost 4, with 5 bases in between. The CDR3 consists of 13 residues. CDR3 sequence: CATSDLGADTQYF. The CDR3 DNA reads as TGTGCCACCAGTGATTTAGGGGCAGATACGCAGTATTTT.

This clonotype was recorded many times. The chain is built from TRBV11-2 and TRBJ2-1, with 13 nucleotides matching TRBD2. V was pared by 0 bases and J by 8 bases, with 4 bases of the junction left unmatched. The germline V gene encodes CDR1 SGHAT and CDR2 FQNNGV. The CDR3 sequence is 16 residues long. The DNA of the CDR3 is TGTGCCAGCAGCTTAGATCTGGGACTAGCGGGACATGAGCAGTTCTTC. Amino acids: CASSLDLGLAGHEQFF.

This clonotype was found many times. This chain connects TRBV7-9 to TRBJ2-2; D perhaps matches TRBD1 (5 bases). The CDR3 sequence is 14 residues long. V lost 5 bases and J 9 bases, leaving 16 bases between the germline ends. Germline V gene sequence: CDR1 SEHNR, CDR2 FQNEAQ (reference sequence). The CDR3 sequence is CASSLDSATWELFF. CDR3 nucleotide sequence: TGTGCCAGCAGCCTTGACAGTGCTACCTGGGAGCTGTTTTTT. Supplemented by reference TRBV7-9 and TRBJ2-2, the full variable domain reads DTGVSQNPRHKITKRGQNVTFRCDPISEHNRLYWYRQTLGQGPEFLTYFQNEAQLEKSRLLSDRFSAERPKGSFSTLEIQRTEQGDSAMYLCASSLDSATWELFFGEGSRLTVL.